Listed below are T cell receptor beta chains from one sample, sequenced in a study of blood T cell repertoires in COVID-19. TCRdb keeps only in-frame clones here, not all; method: immunoSEQ multiplex PCR. The data show about 64,000 clones, 70% to 85% seen once. The specimen was peripheral blood. The origin of the receptors is a woman aged 60-75 years with acute or convalescent COVID-19. The conserved cysteine and the conserved F or W are not part of the CDR3 here.

J gene | V gene | CDR3 protein
TRBJ2-1 | TRBV7-2 | ASSQGQGRVDEQF
TRBJ1-1 | TRBV7-2 | ASSLVRGSPPRAF
TRBJ1-2 | TRBV6-5 | ASSRQGKDYGYT
TRBJ1-1 | TRBV2 | ASKQGPANTEAF
TRBJ2-5 | TRBV5-5 | ASSLGRTQETQY
TRBJ1-1 | TRBV6-5 | ASHRGLIEAF
TRBJ1-1 | TRBV5-6 | ASSLYVLMGALNTEAF
TRBJ1-2 | TRBV12-3/TRBV12-4 | ASSTTGYGYT
TRBJ2-7 | TRBV13 | ASSRDRAYEQY
TRBJ2-1 | TRBV11-2 | ASSLGSAGGVNEQF
TRBJ2-1 | TRBV7-2 | ASSLVTGGPGEQF
TRBJ1-5 | TRBV19 | ASSIPGTPQH
TRBJ2-7 | TRBV7-3 | ASSPNAGREQY
TRBJ2-1 | TRBV7-2 | ASSLSQDSYNEQF
TRBJ2-6 | TRBV19 | AAGESGANVLT
TRBJ2-1 | TRBV10-1 | ASSPVAGVYNEQF
TRBJ2-3 | TRBV7-6 | ASSLRTGRATDTQY
TRBJ1-6 | TRBV19 | ASRAGAYETPLH
TRBJ1-2 | TRBV6-6 | ASSSATGVGYT
TRBJ1-3 | TRBV10-3 | AISVTGQSSGNTIY
TRBJ1-4 | TRBV30 | AWSTQGTEKLF
TRBJ2-2 | TRBV4-1 | ASSPIDRNTGELF
TRBJ1-2 | TRBV28 | ASTLQQGTYGYT
TRBJ1-5 | TRBV6-1 | ASSEAWGGRDQPQH
TRBJ2-1 | TRBV7-6 | ASSLRTSGDNEQF
TRBJ1-6 | TRBV2 | ASRPDRGVDSPLH
TRBJ1-2 | TRBV5-1 | ASSLNSNYGYT
TRBJ1-2 | TRBV6-5 | ASSYIRTGGNYGYT
TRBJ2-3 | TRBV7-3 | ASSRPGGTQY
TRBJ2-1 | TRBV7-9 | ASSFGTSGGASSYNEQF
TRBJ1-6 | TRBV5-5 | ASKGQDNSPLH
TRBJ2-7 | TRBV6-4 | ATLSRDRSYEQY
TRBJ1-4 | TRBV4-1 | ASSGRTGSNEKLF
TRBJ1-4 | TRBV27 | ASSYSTEKLF
TRBJ1-1 | TRBV7-9 | ASSPRQNTEAF
TRBJ2-1 | TRBV12-3/TRBV12-4 | ASSLWRDEQF
TRBJ1-2 | TRBV7-9 | ASSLSPRGYT
TRBJ2-3 | TRBV5-6 | ASSPTGLAGTDTQY
TRBJ2-3 | TRBV5-6 | ASSLRDTQY
TRBJ2-7 | TRBV5-6 | ASSLGGYEQY
TRBJ2-2 | TRBV5-4 | ASSLGANTGELF
TRBJ2-7 | TRBV2 | ASSESGGIYEQY
TRBJ1-2 | TRBV3-1/TRBV3-2 | ASSPVGASNYGYT
TRBJ2-3 | TRBV7-3 | ASSLVATGATDTQY